This entry lists 30 T cell receptor beta chains sequenced from one sample in a study of cytomegalovirus exposure and HLA in healthy donors. Primers: 60 Vbeta forward and 13 Jbeta reverse. The table came from immunoSEQ multiplex PCR; TCRdb's copy has only in-frame clones and leaves some out. The repertoire consists of about 120,000 clones, with under 90% occurring once and the leading ten covering less than 2.5%. The sequenced material came from PBMCs. These receptors were collected from a woman in her 40s in good health and CMV-seronegative.

The V gene is TRBV7-8, the J gene TRBJ1-5, with a weak D call TRBD1 (5 bases). Trimming left V 3 bases short and J 8 bases short, with 26 bases between. The germline CDR1 and CDR2 sequences are SGHVS and FQNEAQ. This CDR3 region has 18 residues. This chain's CDR3 is CASSFTTQDPSWGEPQHF. Here the CDR3 DNA reads TGTGCCAGCAGCTTCACAACCCAAGATCCATCTTGGGGGGAGCCCCAGCATTTT.

This CDR3 is CASSRTGTYGYTF. The CDR3, as DNA: TGTGCCAGCAGCCGGACAGGGACCTATGGCTACACCTTC. V usage is TRBV9 and J usage is TRBJ1-2, with 8 bases identical to TRBD1. Germline V gene data show CDR1 as SGDLS and CDR2 as YYNGEE. CDR3 size: 13 residues. Trimming at V came to 4 bases and at J to 4 bases, leaving 3 bases not matched to a gene.

The V gene is TRBV5-4, the J gene TRBJ2-5, with 9 bases fitting TRBD1. The V and J ends lost 4 bases and 4 bases, in that order; junction bases with no gene match: 5. Looked up from germline, CDR1 is SGHNT and CDR2 is YYREEE (reference sequence). The CDR3 is 14 residues long. The CDR3 region has the DNA TGTGCCAGCAGCGGACAGGGGATGCGAGAGACCCAGTACTTC. This sequence encodes CASSGQGMRETQYF.

The rearrangement joins TRBV15 to TRBJ2-5; 8 bases are shared with TRBD1. The closer fit of TRBJ2-7 to the DNA end suggests the J call may be wrong. The length of the CDR3 is 15 residues. The germline V gene encodes CDR1 LNHNV and CDR2 YYDKDF (reference sequence). CDR3 sequence: CATSRDPGQVDEQYF. The CDR3 coding sequence is TGTGCCACCAGCAGAGACCCGGGACAGGTCGACGAGCAGTACTTC.

The chain uses TRBV4-1 and TRBJ2-3; perhaps TRBD2 as D (5 bases). V was pared by 1 base and J by 1 base, with 24 bases between. From germline, CDR1 is MGHRA and CDR2 YSYEKL. This CDR3 spans 20 amino acids. DNA for the CDR3: TGCGCCAGCAGCCAAGTCTTAGTACTCAGCGGTCAGATGGGCACAGATACGCAGTATTTT. It encodes CASSQVLVLSGQMGTDTQYF.

The rearrangement uses TRBV6-5 and TRBJ2-7; tentatively, D is TRBD1 (6 bases). CDR1 MNHEY and CDR2 SVGAGI come from the germline V gene. This CDR3 region has 13 residues. V gave up 7 bases and J gave up 7 bases, with 17 bases separating them. In nucleotides, the CDR3 is TGTGCCAGCAAGGCCCTAGGGGGATCAGAGCAGTACTTC. It translates to CASKALGGSEQYF.

The J gene is TRBJ1-1, the V gene TRBV14; perhaps TRBD1 as D (5 bases). Trimming shortened V by 4 bases and J by 3 bases, and 6 bases separated the two germline ends. CDR3 length: 12 amino acids. Germline-derived CDR1 and CDR2 are SGHDN and FVKESK. CDR3 residues: CASSPGYTEAFF. The DNA for the CDR3 is TGTGCCAGCAGCCCAGGGTACACTGAAGCTTTCTTT.

The chain has TRBV6-1 and TRBJ1-5; TRBD1 might be the D (6 bases). CDR3 length: 16 residues. V lost 3 bases, J lost 4 bases, and 16 bases lay in between. From germline, CDR1 is MNHNS and CDR2 SASEGT. In nucleotides, the CDR3 is TGTGCCAGCAGTGAGACTTGGACAGCGGCAAATCAGCCCCAGCATTTT. Protein sequence: CASSETWTAANQPQHF.

This chain uses TRBV4-2 with TRBJ1-1, with TRBD1 matching over 8 bases. The V gene end was trimmed by 2 bases and the J gene end by 2 bases; junction bases not matched to a gene: 7. The CDR3 length is 16 residues. Germline assignment: CDR1 LGHNA and CDR2 YNFKEQ. The CDR3 DNA sequence: TGTGCCAGCAGCCAACCCAACAGGGGGGTTAACACTGAAGCTTTCTTT. Translating gives CASSQPNRGVNTEAFF.

The V call is TRBV11-2, the J call TRBJ2-3; 10 bases align to TRBD2. Germline V gene sequence: CDR1 SGHAT, CDR2 FQNNGV. Trimming cost V 0 bases and J 6 bases; bases outside gene matches: 6. There are 16 residues in the CDR3. The DNA of the CDR3 is TGTGCCAGCAGCTTAGATCCTAGCGGGAGACGGGATACGCAGTATTTT. It yields the protein CASSLDPSGRRDTQYF.

This chain links TRBV5-4 with TRBJ2-7; 10 nucleotides agree with TRBD2. This CDR3 has 15 amino acids. V lost 4 bases and J lost 9; bases outside the gene matches: 13. Germline-derived CDR1 and CDR2 are SGHNT and YYREEE (reference sequence). The CDR3 region has the DNA TGTGCCAGCAGCGTAACTAGCGGGGTCACGGTAGGGCAGTACTTC. Protein: CASSVTSGVTVGQYF.

The chain recombines TRBV5-4 with TRBJ2-3, with 8 bases aligning to TRBD1. CDR3 length: 16 amino acids. With V trimmed by 4 bases and J by 1 base, 8 bases remained unmatched. The germline V gene encodes CDR1 SGHNT and CDR2 YYREEE (reference sequence). The CDR3 bases are TGTGCCAGCAGCCACAAGTCACAGGGGGGCACAGATACGCAGTATTTT. Amino acids: CASSHKSQGGTDTQYF.

The gene calls are TRBV15 and TRBJ2-2; the D gene is possibly TRBD1 (6 bases). V shed 1 base and J shed 6 bases, with 9 bases lying between them. The CDR3 covers 14 residues. Germline loops: CDR1 LNHNV, CDR2 YYDKDF (reference sequence). The CDR3: CATSRGRGAGELFF. The CDR3 bases are TGTGCCACCAGCAGAGGCAGGGGAGCCGGGGAGCTGTTTTTT.

This chain uses TRBV5-5 with TRBJ2-7; no clear D gene. Germline CDR1 is SGHKS and CDR2 is YYEKEE (reference sequence). The V gene lost 3 bases and the J gene lost 6 bases, with 7 bases spanning the gap. This CDR3 contains 11 residues. In DNA, the CDR3 is TGTGCCAGCAGCTATACAAGCGAGCAGTACTTC. The encoded protein is CASSYTSEQYF.

This clone was seen just once. This chain uses TRBV5-1 with TRBJ2-5; D unclear. Per germline, CDR1 SGHRS and CDR2 YFSETQ. The V and J ends lost 1 base and 3 bases respectively, with 10 bases between them. This CDR3 contains 14 residues. The CDR3 reads CASSLMYSKETQYF. CDR3 nucleotides: TGCGCCAGCAGCTTGATGTACAGTAAAGAGACCCAGTACTTC.

This clone was detected only a few times. This chain links TRBV30 with TRBJ1-1; maybe TRBD1 (5 bases). CDR3 length: 15 amino acids. Trimming stripped 7 bases from V and 1 base from J, with 19 bases between. Germline CDR1 GTSNPN, CDR2 SVGIG (reference sequence). CDR3: CAFWVRGWGNTEAFF. The CDR3 DNA sequence: TGTGCCTTTTGGGTGCGGGGCTGGGGGAACACTGAAGCTTTCTTT. The whole variable domain, remainder taken from reference TRBV30 and TRBJ1-1, is SQTIHQWPATLVQPVGSPLSLECTVEGTSNPNLYWYRQAAGRGLQLLFYSVGIGQISSEVPQNLSASRPQDRQFILSSKKLLLSDSGFYLCAFWVRGWGNTEAFFGQGTRLTVV.

The gene calls are TRBV11-3 and TRBJ2-3; no reliable D call. V lost 2 bases and J lost 1, with 4 bases in between. The CDR3 loop spans 13 amino acids. Germline-derived CDR1 and CDR2 are SGHNT and YENEEA. CDR3 nucleotide sequence: TGTGCCAGCAGCTTACAGGGCACAGATACGCAGTATTTT. Residues: CASSLQGTDTQYF.

This sequence joins TRBV11-2 and TRBJ2-5, with 10 nucleotides matching TRBD2. The V and J ends lost 0 bases and 9 bases, in that order; junction bases with no gene match: 10. The CDR3 covers 16 residues. Germline loops: CDR1 SGHAT, CDR2 FQNNGV. The CDR3 DNA reads as TGTGCCAGCAGCTTAGATAGGGCTAGCGGGGGAACTTCCCAGTACTTC. Encoded protein: CASSLDRASGGTSQYF.

This chain links TRBV18 with TRBJ2-5, with 10 nucleotides matching TRBD2. CDR1 is KGHSH, CDR2 LQKENI, per germline. This CDR3 has 16 amino acids. With 5 bases clipped from V and 0 bases from J, the junction kept 6 bases outside the gene matches. The CDR3 spells CASSSGLAENQETQYF. The CDR3 DNA is TGTGCCAGCTCATCTGGACTAGCGGAGAACCAAGAGACCCAGTACTTC.

The chain carries TRBV30 and TRBJ2-7, with D perhaps matching TRBD1 (6 bases). V was shortened by 4 bases and J by 5 bases, with 18 bases between the two germline ends. Germline CDR1 reads GTSNPN; CDR2 reads SVGIG (reference sequence). The CDR3 spans 14 residues. This CDR3 reads CAWNRNRAGHEQYF. The CDR3 coding sequence is TGTGCCTGGAACAGAAACAGGGCCGGCCACGAGCAGTACTTC.

The rearrangement uses TRBV27 and TRBJ1-5, with D uncertain. The CDR3 covers 12 residues. Per germline, CDR1 MNHEY and CDR2 SMNVEV (reference sequence). Trimming shortened V by 2 bases and J by 7 bases, and 6 bases separated the two germline ends. The CDR3 here is CASSLAGQPQHF. The CDR3 bases are TGTGCCAGCAGTTTAGCGGGACAGCCCCAGCATTTT.

V is TRBV18 and J is TRBJ1-1; D perhaps matches TRBD1 (5 bases). Between the trimmed V and J ends, which lost 3 bases and 3 bases, there was a span of 11 bases. The CDR3 runs to 14 residues. Germline CDR1 reads KGHSH; CDR2 reads LQKENI. CDR3 coding DNA: TGTGCCAGCTCACCCCAGACAGTTGACACTGAAGCTTTCTTT. It codes for CASSPQTVDTEAFF. The full variable domain, with the rest looked up from reference TRBV18 and TRBJ1-1, is NAGVMQNPRHLVRRRGQEARLRCSPMKGHSHVYWYRQLPEEGLKFMVYLQKENIIDESGMPKERFSAEFPKEGPSILRIQQVVRGDSAAYFCASSPQTVDTEAFFGQGTRLTVV.

The chain uses TRBV18 and TRBJ2-1; 8 nucleotides align to TRBD2. V lost 2 bases, J lost 6 bases, and 6 bases stayed unmatched. CDR3 size: 15 residues. Germline V lookup: CDR1 KGHSH, CDR2 LQKENI. This chain's CDR3 is CASSPLAGGANEQFF. CDR3 coding DNA: TGTGCCAGCTCACCATTGGCGGGAGGAGCCAATGAGCAGTTCTTC.

The chain is built from TRBV6-1 and TRBJ2-1; 8 nucleotides agree with TRBD2. The V gene's germline CDR1 is MNHNS and CDR2 SASEGT. The V gene end was trimmed by 2 bases and the J gene end by 13 bases; junction bases not matched to a gene: 7. The CDR3 is 13 amino acids. The CDR3 DNA sequence: TGTGCCAGCAGTGAACTAGCGGGCCTTCTTCAGTTCTTC. Amino acids: CASSELAGLLQFF.

This clone was observed a single time. The chain couples TRBV2 to TRBJ1-6; D is possibly TRBD1 (6 bases). The V end lost 1 base, the J end lost 7 bases, and 11 bases lay between the germline ends. CDR3 length: 15 amino acids. The germline gives CDR1 SNHLY, CDR2 FYNNEI. The CDR3 region has the DNA TGTGCCAGCAGTGAAGTAGGACAGACGAATTCACCCCTCCACTTT. Amino acid sequence: CASSEVGQTNSPLHF.

V gene TRBV9 combines with J gene TRBJ1-2, with TRBD1 matching 9 bases. Germline V gene lookup returns CDR1 SGDLS and CDR2 YYNGEE. CDR3 length: 17 residues. Trimming at V came to 2 bases and at J to 4 bases, leaving 12 bases not matched to a gene. The CDR3 DNA reads as TGTGCCAGCAGCGTGGCCTCAAACAGGGGGCCGGGCTATGGCTACACCTTC. Residues: CASSVASNRGPGYGYTF.

This chain uses TRBV27 with TRBJ1-5; no clear D gene. Looked up from germline, CDR1 is MNHEY and CDR2 is SMNVEV (reference sequence). V was clipped by 6 bases and J by 0 bases, with 12 bases between them. This CDR3 spans 15 amino acids. This CDR3 reads CASSPNSLSNQPQHF. The CDR3 region has the DNA TGTGCCAGCAGCCCAAACAGCCTTAGCAATCAGCCCCAGCATTTT.

V is TRBV28 and J is TRBJ1-5; 7 bases fit TRBD1. The V and J ends lost 6 bases and 2 bases, in that order; junction bases with no gene match: 4. The CDR3 totals 14 residues. Per the germline V gene, CDR1 is MDHEN and CDR2 is SYDVKM. CDR3 protein: CASSLQGRNQPQHF. The CDR3 DNA reads as TGTGCCAGCAGCCTACAGGGGCGCAATCAGCCCCAGCATTTT.

The chain links TRBV6-6 to TRBJ2-5, with TRBD2 matching over 9 bases. The V gene end was trimmed by 11 bases and the J gene end by 0 bases; junction bases not matched to a gene: 4. This CDR3 spans 13 amino acids. The germline V gene encodes CDR1 MNHNY and CDR2 SVGAGI (reference sequence). The CDR3 DNA reads as TGTGCCGGCAAGCGGGGGGACCAAGAGACCCAGTACTTC. It codes for CAGKRGDQETQYF.

This clone occurred once. V is TRBV15 and J is TRBJ1-2; 8 bases are shared with TRBD1. CDR1 and CDR2 (germline): LNHNV, YYDKDF (reference sequence). Trimming removed 0 bases from V and 4 bases from J; junction bases left unmatched: 4. The CDR3 has 15 residues. The CDR3 DNA reads as TGTGCCACCAGCAGAGATAGGGGACAGGTCTATGGCTACACCTTC. Translation: CATSRDRGQVYGYTF. Complete variable domain (other parts from reference TRBV15 and TRBJ1-2): DAMVIQNPRYQVTQFGKPVTLSCSQTLNHNVMYWYQQKSSQAPKLLFHYYDKDFNNEADTPDNFQSRRPNTSFCFLDIRSPGLGDTAMYLCATSRDRGQVYGYTFGSGTRLTVV.